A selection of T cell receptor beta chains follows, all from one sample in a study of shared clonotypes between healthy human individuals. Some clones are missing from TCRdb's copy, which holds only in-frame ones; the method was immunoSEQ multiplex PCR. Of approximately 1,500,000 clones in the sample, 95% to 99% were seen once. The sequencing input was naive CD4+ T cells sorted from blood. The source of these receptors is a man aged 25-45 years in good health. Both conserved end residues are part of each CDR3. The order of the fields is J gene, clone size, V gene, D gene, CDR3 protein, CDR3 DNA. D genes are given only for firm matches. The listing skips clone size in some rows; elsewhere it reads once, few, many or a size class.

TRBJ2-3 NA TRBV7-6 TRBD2 CASSLFPSGSSDTQYF TGTGCCAGCAGCTTATTCCCTAGCGGGAGTTCAGATACGCAGTATTTT
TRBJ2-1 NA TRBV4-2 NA CASSPSYRPSSYNEQFF TGTGCCAGCAGCCCGTCCTACCGGCCGAGCTCCTACAATGAGCAGTTCTTC
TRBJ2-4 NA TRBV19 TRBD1 CASRRDSENIQYF TGTGCCAGTAGGAGGGACAGCGAAAACATTCAGTACTTC
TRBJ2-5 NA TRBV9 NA CASSVGTAPGGETQYF TGTGCCAGCAGCGTAGGGACAGCGCCCGGTGGGGAGACCCAGTACTTC
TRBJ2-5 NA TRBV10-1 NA CASSESRGGSWETQYF TGCGCCAGCAGTGAGTCGAGGGGGGGCAGCTGGGAGACCCAGTACTTC
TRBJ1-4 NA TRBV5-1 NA CASSSGGMIREKLFF TGCGCCAGCAGCTCAGGAGGGATGATTCGCGAAAAACTGTTTTTT
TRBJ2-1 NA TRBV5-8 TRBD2 CASSPGLAGIYNEQFF TGTGCCAGCAGCCCCGGACTAGCGGGAATCTACAATGAGCAGTTCTTC
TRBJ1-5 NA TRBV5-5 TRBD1 CASSPTGQASNQPQHF TGTGCCAGCAGCCCAACCGGACAGGCCTCTAATCAGCCCCAGCATTTT
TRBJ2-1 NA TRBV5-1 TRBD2 CAGGSGTSGYNEQFF TGCGCCGGGGGGTCCGGGACTAGCGGTTACAATGAGCAGTTCTTC
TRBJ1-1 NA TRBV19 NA CASSILGSSNTEAFF TGTGCCAGTAGTATATTGGGTTCTTCGAACACTGAAGCTTTCTTT
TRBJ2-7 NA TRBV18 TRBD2 CASSPGLVFYEQYF TGTGCCAGCTCACCTGGACTAGTCTTTTACGAGCAGTACTTC
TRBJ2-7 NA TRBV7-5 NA CVRSLAKDTGGLHYEQYF TGTGTCAGAAGCTTAGCGAAAGATACGGGAGGACTCCACTACGAGCAGTACTTC
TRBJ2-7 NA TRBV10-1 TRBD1 CASGSGTGYEQYF TGCGCCAGCGGATCCGGGACAGGCTACGAGCAGTACTTC
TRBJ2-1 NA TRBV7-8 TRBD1 CASSSGTGGYNEQFF TGTGCCAGCAGCTCTGGGACAGGGGGGTACAATGAGCAGTTCTTC
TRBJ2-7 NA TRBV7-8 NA CASTRRGAGDYEQYF TGTGCCAGCACCCGCCGGGGGGCGGGAGACTACGAGCAGTACTTC
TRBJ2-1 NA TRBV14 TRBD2 CASSLDRDYSNEQFF TGTGCCAGCAGCCTAGACCGGGACTACTCCAATGAGCAGTTCTTC
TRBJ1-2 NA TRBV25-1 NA CASSELGAQGGYTF TGTGCCAGCAGTGAATTAGGGGCGCAGGGTGGCTACACCTTC
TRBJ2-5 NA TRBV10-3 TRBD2 CAISEPAGGGKTQYF TGTGCCATCAGTGAACCAGCGGGAGGGGGAAAGACCCAGTACTTC
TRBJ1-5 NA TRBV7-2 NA CASSSRQANQPQHF TGTGCCAGCAGTTCGCGACAGGCCAATCAGCCCCAGCATTTT
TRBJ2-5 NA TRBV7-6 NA CASSSRRQETQYF TGTGCCAGCAGCTCGAGAAGGCAAGAGACCCAGTACTTC
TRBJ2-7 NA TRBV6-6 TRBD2 CASRALAGLTYEQYF TGTGCCAGCAGAGCACTAGCGGGCCTAACCTACGAGCAGTACTTC
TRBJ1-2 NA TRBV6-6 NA CASSYSLGGYTF TGTGCCAGCAGTTACTCCTTAGGTGGCTACACCTTC
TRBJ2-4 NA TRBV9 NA CASSLAGGNIQYF TGTGCCAGCAGCCTCGCAGGGGGGAACATTCAGTACTTC
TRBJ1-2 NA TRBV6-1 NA CASSDWGGRGYTF TGTGCCAGCAGTGACTGGGGAGGACGGGGCTACACCTTC
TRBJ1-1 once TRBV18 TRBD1 CASSPIPTGATEAFF TGTGCCAGCTCACCAATTCCGACAGGGGCCACTGAAGCTTTCTTT
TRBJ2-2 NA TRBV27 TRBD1 CASSFRGQGGAGELFF TGTGCCAGCAGTTTTCGGGGACAGGGGGGCGCCGGGGAGCTGTTTTTT
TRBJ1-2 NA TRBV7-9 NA CASSRSTQQNYGYTF TGTGCCAGCAGTAGATCCACCCAACAGAACTATGGCTACACCTTC
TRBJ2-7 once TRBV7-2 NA CASSLDPGSYEQYF TGTGCCAGCAGCTTAGATCCGGGATCCTACGAGCAGTACTTC
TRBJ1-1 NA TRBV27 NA CASSLQRQRSGTEAFF TGTGCCAGCAGTTTACAAAGACAAAGGAGTGGAACTGAAGCTTTCTTT
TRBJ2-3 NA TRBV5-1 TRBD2 CASSPGLAGGPSTDTQYF TGCGCCAGCAGCCCTGGACTAGCGGGAGGACCCAGCACAGATACGCAGTATTTT
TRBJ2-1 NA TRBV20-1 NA CSARESGEQFF TGCAGTGCTAGAGAAAGTGGGGAGCAGTTCTTC
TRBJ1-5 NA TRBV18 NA CASSPLGGHSNQPQHF TGTGCCAGCTCACCCCTTGGGGGACATAGCAATCAGCCCCAGCATTTT
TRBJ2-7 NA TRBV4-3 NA CASSQDGTRFYF TGCGCCAGCAGCCAAGACGGGACACGTTTCTACTTC
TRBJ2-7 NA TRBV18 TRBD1 CASSPRDREREQYF TGTGCCAGCTCCCCCCGGGACAGGGAGCGTGAGCAGTACTTC
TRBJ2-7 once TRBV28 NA CASSPGTLSSYEQYF TGTGCCAGCAGCCCCGGGACATTGAGCTCCTACGAGCAGTACTTC
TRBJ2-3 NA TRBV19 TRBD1 CASKDRVGADTQYF TGTGCCAGTAAGGACAGGGTGGGGGCAGATACGCAGTATTTT
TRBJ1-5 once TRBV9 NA CASSSGGNSNQPQHF TGTGCCAGCAGCTCGGGAGGGAATAGCAATCAGCCCCAGCATTTT
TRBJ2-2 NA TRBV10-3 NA CAISEWDTSGYTGELFF TGTGCCATCAGTGAGTGGGACACAAGTGGGTACACCGGGGAGCTGTTTTTT
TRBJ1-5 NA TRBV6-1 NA CASNSPGKPQHF TGTGCCAGCAACTCTCCGGGCAAGCCCCAGCATTTT
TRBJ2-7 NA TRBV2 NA CASSPRPGISYEQYF TGTGCCAGCAGTCCCCGTCCGGGCATTTCCTACGAGCAGTACTTC
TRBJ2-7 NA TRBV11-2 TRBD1 CASSLFTGGLSEQYF TGTGCCAGCAGCTTATTCACAGGGGGATTGTCCGAGCAGTACTTC
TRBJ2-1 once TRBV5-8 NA CASSLLFGRPSPHEQFF TGTGCCAGCAGCTTGTTATTTGGGCGGCCGTCCCCCCATGAGCAGTTCTTC
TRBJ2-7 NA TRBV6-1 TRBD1 CASSERDRGTYEQYF TGTGCCAGCAGTGAAAGGGACAGGGGGACCTACGAGCAGTACTTC
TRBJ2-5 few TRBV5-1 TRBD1 CASSSGTGKETQYF TGCGCCAGCAGCTCCGGGACAGGGAAAGAGACCCAGTACTTC
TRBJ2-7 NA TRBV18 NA CASSPLRQGGSYEQYF TGTGCCAGCTCACCACTTCGACAGGGAGGCTCCTACGAGCAGTACTTC
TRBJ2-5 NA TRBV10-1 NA CASGPLGGTQYF TGCGCCTCAGGGCCCCTGGGGGGGACCCAGTACTTC
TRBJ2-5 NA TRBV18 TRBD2 CASSPLPGLAPEGETQYF TGTGCCAGCTCACCACTACCGGGACTAGCGCCCGAGGGCGAGACCCAGTACTTC
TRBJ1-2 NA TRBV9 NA CASSVEPRGAGGYTF TGTGCCAGCAGCGTAGAACCAAGGGGGGCGGGCGGCTACACCTTC
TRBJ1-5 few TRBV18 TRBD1 CASSRQGRSNQPQHF TGTGCCAGCTCACGACAGGGGAGAAGCAATCAGCCCCAGCATTTT
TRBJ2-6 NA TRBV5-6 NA CASSYRGVGANVLTF TGTGCCAGCAGCTATCGGGGTGTTGGGGCCAACGTCCTGACTTTC